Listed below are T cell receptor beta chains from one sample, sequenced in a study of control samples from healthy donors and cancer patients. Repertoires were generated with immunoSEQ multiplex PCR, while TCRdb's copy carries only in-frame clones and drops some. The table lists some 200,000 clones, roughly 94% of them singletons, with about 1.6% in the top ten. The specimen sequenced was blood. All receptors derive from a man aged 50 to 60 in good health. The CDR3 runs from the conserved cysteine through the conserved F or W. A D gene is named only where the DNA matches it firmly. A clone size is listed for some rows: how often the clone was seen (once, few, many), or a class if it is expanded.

CDR3aa: CATLFGDLNTGELFF
CDR3nt: TGTGCCACCTTATTTGGGGACTTGAACACCGGGGAGCTGTTTTTT
v_gene: TRBV6-5
j_gene: TRBJ2-2
d_gene: .
abundance: .

CDR3aa: CASSSNLLADTDTQYF
CDR3nt: TGTGCCAGCAGCTCCAACCTACTAGCCGACACAGATACGCAGTATTTT
v_gene: TRBV9
j_gene: TRBJ2-3
d_gene: .
abundance: .

CDR3aa: CASTPRIYSNQPQHF
CDR3nt: TGTGCCAGCACCCCTCGGATTTATAGCAATCAGCCCCAGCATTTT
v_gene: TRBV6-5
j_gene: TRBJ1-5
d_gene: .
abundance: .

CDR3aa: CASSSLVGGNEKLFF
CDR3nt: TGTGCCAGCAGCTCCCTTGTGGGAGGTAATGAAAAACTGTTTTTT
v_gene: TRBV28
j_gene: TRBJ1-4
d_gene: .
abundance: once

CDR3aa: CASSPGSQETQYF
CDR3nt: TGTGCCAGCTCACCAGGGTCCCAAGAGACCCAGTACTTC
v_gene: TRBV18
j_gene: TRBJ2-5
d_gene: .
abundance: .

CDR3aa: CASSLAGGLYNEQFF
CDR3nt: TGTGCCAGCAGTTTAGCAGGGGGGTTATACAATGAGCAGTTCTTC
v_gene: TRBV28
j_gene: TRBJ2-1
d_gene: .
abundance: .

CDR3aa: CASSLAGTGGTDTQYF
CDR3nt: TGTGCCAGCAGCTTAGCTGGGACAGGAGGCACAGATACGCAGTATTTT
v_gene: TRBV7-6
j_gene: TRBJ2-3
d_gene: TRBD1
abundance: .

CDR3aa: CASSSEGGQPQHF
CDR3nt: TGTGCCAGCAGCTCGGAGGGGGGTCAGCCCCAGCATTTT
v_gene: TRBV7-2
j_gene: TRBJ1-5
d_gene: .
abundance: .

CDR3aa: CASSSMGALPNYGYTF
CDR3nt: TGTGCCAGCTCCTCAATGGGGGCGCTACCTAACTATGGCTACACCTTC
v_gene: TRBV18
j_gene: TRBJ1-2
d_gene: .
abundance: .

CDR3aa: CASSLRGYTF
CDR3nt: TGCGCCAGCAGCTTAAGGGGCTACACCTTC
v_gene: TRBV5-1
j_gene: TRBJ1-2
d_gene: .
abundance: once

CDR3aa: CASSRQGAPSGYTF
CDR3nt: TGTGCCAGCTCTCGTCAGGGCGCGCCCTCCGGCTACACCTTC
v_gene: TRBV18
j_gene: TRBJ1-2
d_gene: .
abundance: few

CDR3aa: CSASEGSSNQPQHF
CDR3nt: TGCAGTGCTAGTGAGGGTAGCAGCAATCAGCCCCAGCATTTT
v_gene: TRBV20-1
j_gene: TRBJ1-5
d_gene: .
abundance: .

CDR3aa: CASSLRGDRERANEKLFF
CDR3nt: TGTGCCAGCAGCTTACGAGGGGACAGGGAAAGAGCTAATGAAAAACTGTTTTTT
v_gene: TRBV7-8
j_gene: TRBJ1-4
d_gene: TRBD1
abundance: .

CDR3aa: CASSPGGALETQYF
CDR3nt: TGTGCCAGTAGTCCGGGGGGGGCCCTAGAGACCCAGTACTTC
v_gene: TRBV19
j_gene: TRBJ2-5
d_gene: TRBD2
abundance: .

CDR3aa: CASSLTPYNEQFF
CDR3nt: TGTGCCAGCAGCTTGACTCCCTACAATGAGCAGTTCTTC
v_gene: TRBV11-3
j_gene: TRBJ2-1
d_gene: .
abundance: .

CDR3aa: CASRLGGPNYGYTF
CDR3nt: TGTGCCAGCAGACTAGGGGGCCCTAACTATGGCTACACCTTC
v_gene: TRBV6-5
j_gene: TRBJ1-2
d_gene: TRBD1
abundance: once